The 18 T cell receptor beta chains listed next were all sequenced from one sample in a study of blood T cell repertoires in COVID-19. Assay: immunoSEQ multiplex PCR; the TCRdb copy retains only in-frame clones and omits some. Seen here are about 240,000 clones, approximately 78% observed once, and the top ten hold approximately 13%. The specimen was peripheral blood. These receptors were collected from a woman aged 55-69 years with active or convalescent COVID-19.

The rearrangement uses TRBV7-9 and TRBJ1-2, with D uncertain. The CDR3 covers 14 residues. CDR1 SEHNR and CDR2 FQNEAQ come from the germline V gene (reference sequence). The V gene lost 5 bases and the J gene lost 5 bases, with 15 bases spanning the gap. CDR3 coding DNA: TGTGCCAGCAGCCGGCCCAGCGGGGATTATGGCTACACCTTC. It encodes CASSRPSGDYGYTF. Full variable domain (missing parts from reference TRBV7-9 and TRBJ1-2): DTGVSQNPRHKITKRGQNVTFRCDPISEHNRLYWYRQTLGQGPEFLTYFQNEAQLEKSRLLSDRFSAERPKGSFSTLEIQRTEQGDSAMYLCASSRPSGDYGYTFGSGTRLTVV.

The chain employs TRBV28 and TRBJ2-7; TRBD1 aligns across 7 bases. CDR3 size: 14 residues. Per germline, CDR1 MDHEN and CDR2 SYDVKM. V lost 6 bases and J lost 0; bases outside the gene matches: 5. CDR3 sequence: CASRRQGTSYEQYF. The CDR3 DNA follows: TGTGCCAGCAGGCGACAGGGTACCTCCTACGAGCAGTACTTC.

This clone was seen only a few times. CDR3 DNA sequence: TGTGCCAGCAGCTTAGACTCCTTCCGGGGGGCCACAGATACGCAGTATTTT. This gives the protein CASSLDSFRGATDTQYF. The J gene is TRBJ2-3, the V gene TRBV11-2; D is perhaps TRBD2 (7 bases). Trimming shortened V by 0 bases and J by 2 bases, and 15 bases separated the two germline ends. The germline V gene has CDR1 SGHAT and CDR2 FQNNGV. The CDR3 covers 17 residues.

The genes are TRBV7-3 and TRBJ1-6, with D hard to call. In germline, CDR1 is SGHTA, CDR2 FQGTGA. CDR3 length: 12 amino acids. V was trimmed by 2 bases and J by 12 bases, leaving 8 bases between them. CDR3 protein: CASSLLGLPLHF. The CDR3 DNA reads as TGTGCCAGCAGCTTACTCGGGTTACCCCTCCACTTT.

This rearrangement joins TRBV5-6 to TRBJ2-5; maybe TRBD1 (6 bases). Deletions cut 5 bases from V and 4 bases from J, with 15 bases between. The CDR3 is 14 residues long. Germline values: CDR1 SGHDT, CDR2 YYEEEE. The CDR3 DNA reads as TGTGCCAGCAGTCGTCGACAGGTTCGAGAGACCCAGTACTTC. It encodes CASSRRQVRETQYF.

J is TRBJ2-1 and V is TRBV5-4; 11 positions match TRBD2. CDR1 and CDR2 (germline): SGHNT, YYREEE (reference sequence). J lost 6 bases, V lost 4 bases, and 21 bases had no gene match. The CDR3 is 20 residues long. CDR3: CASSAEASGGPQSRINEQFF. In DNA form, the CDR3 reads TGTGCCAGCAGCGCCGAGGCTAGCGGGGGGCCCCAGTCTAGGATCAATGAGCAGTTCTTC.

This clone was counted between two and nine times. DNA of the CDR3: TGCGCCAGCAGCCAAGGTCGGGGACTTACTGGGGCCAACGTCCTGACTTTC. Its protein is CASSQGRGLTGANVLTF. This chain joins TRBV4-1 and TRBJ2-6; a possible D gene is TRBD2 (6 bases). This CDR3 spans 17 amino acids. Germline V gene lookup returns CDR1 MGHRA and CDR2 YSYEKL. Trimming removed 1 base at V and 2 bases at J, with 12 bases between.

The chain has TRBV5-6 and TRBJ2-7; D might be TRBD1 (6 bases). V was clipped by 0 bases and J by 2 bases, with 12 bases between them. The CDR3 has 15 amino acids. The V gene's germline CDR1 is SGHDT and CDR2 YYEEEE. The CDR3 DNA reads as TGTGCCAGCAGCTTGGGCCCAGGGGTGGCCTACGAGCAGTACTTC. Translated: CASSLGPGVAYEQYF.

The rearrangement uses TRBV19 and TRBJ1-5, with D perhaps matching TRBD1 (5 bases). V shed 5 bases and J shed 6 bases, with 20 bases lying between them. The CDR3 is 16 residues long. CDR1 and CDR2 (germline): LNHDA, SQIVND (reference sequence). This chain's CDR3 is CASSFGGGGPGQPQHF. Here the CDR3 DNA reads TGTGCCAGTAGTTTCGGGGGGGGAGGCCCCGGTCAGCCCCAGCATTTT.

This rearrangement joins TRBV7-2 to TRBJ2-5; TRBD2 matches 14 bases. Germline loops: CDR1 SGHTA, CDR2 FQGNSA. Unmatched junction bases numbered 12, after V lost 0 bases and J lost 6 bases. The CDR3 covers 19 residues. CDR3 nucleotides: TGTGCCAGCAGCTTAGCGCCCGGACTAGCGGGGGGCCCTCAAAAGACCCAGTACTTC. It encodes CASSLAPGLAGGPQKTQYF.

The chain joins TRBV7-8 to TRBJ1-2, with D perhaps matching TRBD1 (6 bases). Trimming took 6 bases from V and 8 from J, leaving 19 bases between them. The CDR3 extends over 14 amino acids. Germline values: CDR1 SGHVS, CDR2 FQNEAQ. CDR3 nucleotides: TGTGCCAGCAGTCGAACGGGGGGCGCAGGCGGCTACACCTTC. It codes for CASSRTGGAGGYTF. The variable domain in full, with the rest retrieved from reference TRBV7-8 and TRBJ1-2, is GAGVSQSPRYKVAKRGQDVALRCDPISGHVSLFWYQQALGQGPEFLTYFQNEAQLDKSGLPSDRFFAERPEGSVSTLKIQRTQQEDSAVYLCASSRTGGAGGYTFGSGTRLTVV.

This chain connects TRBV19 to TRBJ1-2; TRBD1 matches 10 bases. This CDR3 has 14 residues. Germline V gene lookup returns CDR1 LNHDA and CDR2 SQIVND (reference sequence). V dropped 5 bases and J dropped 7; count of bases not matched to a gene: 7. The CDR3 is CASSLGQGLTGYTF. The DNA of the CDR3 is TGTGCCAGTAGTCTGGGACAGGGGTTAACTGGCTACACCTTC.

The gene calls are TRBV11-3 and TRBJ2-5, with 7 bases lining up with TRBD2. The CDR3 consists of 15 residues. The trim removed 5 bases at V and 5 bases at J, leaving 11 bases unmatched. Germline CDR1 reads SGHNT; CDR2 reads YENEEA. This CDR3 reads CASSRTGGRWETQYF. In DNA form, the CDR3 reads TGTGCCAGCAGCCGCACGGGGGGAAGATGGGAGACCCAGTACTTC.

V gene TRBV29-1 combines with J gene TRBJ2-7; 7 positions match TRBD1. Germline V gene data show CDR1 as SQVTM and CDR2 as ANQGSEA. This CDR3 region has 15 residues. The ends lost 3 bases at V and 3 bases at J; junction bases unmatched: 11. Here the CDR3 DNA reads TGCAGCGTTGAGGGTTTCCGGACAGGCAGCTACGAGCAGTACTTC. Translated: CSVEGFRTGSYEQYF.

The chain recombines TRBV5-5 with TRBJ2-5; 14 nucleotides agree with TRBD2. The junction had 3 bases not matched to a gene; V was cut back by 4 bases and J by 1 base. The CDR3 is made up of 16 amino acids. Germline CDR1 and CDR2: SGHKS and YYEKEE (reference sequence). For the CDR3, the DNA is TGTGCCAGCAGCCTCGGACTAGCGGGGGGCCAAGAGACCCAGTACTTC. The encoded protein is CASSLGLAGGQETQYF.

This clone is a singleton in its sample. V usage is TRBV18 and J usage is TRBJ2-7, with TRBD1 identical over 12 bases. The CDR3 spans 15 residues. V shed 3 bases, J shed 4 bases, and the junction held 4 bases outside the gene matches. CDR1 and CDR2 (germline): KGHSH, LQKENI. In DNA, the CDR3 is TGTGCCAGCTCACCCGGGACAGGGGGCTTATACGAGCAGTACTTC. Its protein product is CASSPGTGGLYEQYF.

The chain is built from TRBV7-2 and TRBJ1-6; 7 nucleotides match TRBD1. Germline V gives CDR1 SGHTA, CDR2 FQGNSA. The CDR3 consists of 14 residues. V dropped 3 bases and J dropped 10; count of bases not matched to a gene: 6. CDR3 DNA: TGTGCCAGCAGCTTTCTGCAGGGGGAATCACCCCTCCACTTT. Its translation is CASSFLQGESPLHF.

The V call is TRBV18, the J call TRBJ2-7, with D unresolved. CDR3 length equals 12 residues. The V end lost 3 bases, the J end lost 6 bases, and 9 bases lay between the germline ends. Looked up from germline, CDR1 is KGHSH and CDR2 is LQKENI. CDR3 sequence reads: CASSPGLGEQYF. CDR3 bases: TGTGCCAGCTCACCGGGCCTGGGCGAGCAGTACTTC.